One and the same sample provided the 32 T cell receptor beta chains below, sequenced in a study of metastatic and nonmetastatic thyroid tumors. TCRdb used MiXCR to call clones anew from the PCR reads. The sample comprises about 13,000 clones, about 23% of which are singletons, and 3.6% rests with the top ten. Patients underwent thyroid surgery, and none had received any treatment before it. Source material: blood. The receptors here all came from a female donor with papillary thyroid cancer or a benign thyroid nodule (not recorded which). Some clones in this sample may be carry-over from other donors' samples.

This clone was recorded at least ten times. The chain couples TRBV29-1 to TRBJ2-1; 8 positions match TRBD2. V lost 4 bases to trimming and J lost 2 bases; unmatched junction nucleotides: 7. The CDR3 length is 15 residues. Germline CDR1 reads SQVTM; CDR2 reads ANQGSEA. The CDR3 bases are TGCAGCGTTGGAAATACTAGCGGAGCCTACAATGAGCAGTTCTTC. It codes for CSVGNTSGAYNEQFF.

For this clone: At one boundary the junction diverges from the germline segment, which might be a read error. This chain uses TRBV20-1 with TRBJ2-2, with TRBD1 matching 9 bases. The germline V gene encodes CDR1 DFQATT and CDR2 SNEGSKA (reference sequence). The CDR3 consists of 16 residues. CDR3 sequence (DNA): TGCAGTGCTACCTCCGGAACAGGGGGCCTCACCGGGGAGATGTTTTTT. It translates to CSATSGTGGLTGEMFF.

This clone is categorized as medium-sized (0.01 to 0.1%). The chain has TRBV10-2 and TRBJ2-7, with TRBD2 matching over 15 bases. Germline-derived CDR1 and CDR2 are WSHSY and SAAADI. This CDR3 contains 17 residues. J gave up 1 base and V 0 bases, and 1 base lay outside the gene matches. The CDR3 sequence: CASSESGLAGGSYEQYV. DNA of the CDR3: TGCGCCAGCAGTGAGTCGGGACTAGCGGGAGGTTCCTACGAGCAGTACGTC.

This clone was counted between two and nine times. Here the CDR3 reads CASFVRGAEAFF. Here the CDR3 DNA reads TGTGCCAGTTTTGTCAGGGGGGCTGAAGCTTTCTTT. This chain links TRBV28 with TRBJ1-1; 7 bases are shared with TRBD1. This CDR3 is built from 12 residues. Germline V lookup: CDR1 MDHEN, CDR2 SYDVKM. The ends lost 9 bases at V and 6 bases at J; junction bases unmatched: 7. The whole variable domain, remainder taken from reference TRBV28 and TRBJ1-1, is DVKVTQSSRYLVKRTGEKVFLECVQDMDHENMFWYRQDPGLGLRLIYFSYDVKMKEKGDIPEGYSVSREKKERFSLILESASTNQTSMYLCASFVRGAEAFFGQGTRLTVV.

In its sample, this clone ranks as medium-sized (0.01 to 0.1%). The chain uses TRBV6-4 and TRBJ2-2; D unresolved. CDR1 and CDR2 (germline): MRHNA, SNTAGT. The CDR3 sequence is 15 residues long. The V end was cut by 7 bases, the J end by 3 bases, with 15 bases between. The DNA of the CDR3 is TGTGCCAGCAAACAAGGAGCCCTGGACACCGGGGAGCTGTTTTTT. Protein product: CASKQGALDTGELFF.

The genes are TRBV28 and TRBJ2-1; 7 positions match TRBD1. V was clipped by 4 bases and J by 0 bases; unmatched bases: 15. CDR1 is MDHEN, CDR2 SYDVKM, per germline. The CDR3 length is 19 residues. In DNA form, the CDR3 reads TGTGCCAGCAGTTCAATGGACAGGTCAACCGTTAGCTCCTACAATGAGCAGTTCTTC. Residues: CASSSMDRSTVSSYNEQFF.

This clone is medium-sized in the sample. The chain joins TRBV6-1 to TRBJ1-5, with D perhaps matching TRBD1 (6 bases). The CDR3 is made up of 14 amino acids. Trimming removed 2 bases from V and 5 bases from J, with 10 bases in between. CDR1 is MNHNS, CDR2 SASEGT, per germline. CDR3 sequence reads: CASSELKGDQPQHF. For the CDR3, the DNA is TGTGCCAGCAGTGAATTGAAGGGGGATCAGCCCCAGCATTTT.

V is TRBV20-1 and J is TRBJ2-7; D unclear. The CDR3 contains 11 residues. Germline CDR1 and CDR2: DFQATT and SNEGSKA (reference sequence). CDR3 coding DNA: TGCTCCCCTTGGACCTCCTACGAGCAGTACGTC. Amino acids: CSPWTSYEQYV.

This clone showed up just once. The rearrangement links TRBV6-5 to TRBJ1-1; D perhaps matches TRBD1 (5 bases). Trimming shortened V by 2 bases and J by 7 bases, and 11 bases separated the two germline ends. Germline V gives CDR1 MNHEY, CDR2 SVGAGI. This CDR3 has 13 residues. The chain's CDR3 is CASSYLGTDEAFF. The DNA for the CDR3 is TGTGCCAGCAGTTACCTTGGGACGGATGAAGCTTTCTTT.

The chain combines TRBV20-1 with TRBJ2-1; 10 bases fit TRBD2. CDR3 length: 15 amino acids. Germline CDR1 is DFQATT and CDR2 is SNEGSKA (reference sequence). V lost 1 base and J lost 7; bases outside the gene matches: 7. CDR3 region: CSARVSSGRANEQFF. CDR3 nucleotide sequence: TGCAGTGCTAGAGTTTCTAGCGGGAGAGCAAATGAGCAGTTCTTC.

By share, this clone counts as medium-sized. The chain recombines TRBV6-1 with TRBJ2-2, with D tentatively TRBD1 or TRBD2 (7 bases each). The V end was cut by 6 bases, the J end by 3 bases, with 17 bases between. The germline V gene encodes CDR1 MNHNS and CDR2 SASEGT. This CDR3 has 16 residues. The CDR3 is CASRSPGGEDTGELFF. The DNA of the CDR3 is TGTGCCAGCAGGAGCCCAGGGGGGGAGGACACCGGGGAGCTGTTTTTT.

This clone is labeled medium-sized. The chain uses TRBV6-2 or TRBV6-3 and TRBJ2-1; 12 bases map to TRBD2. The CDR3 covers 15 residues. Germline V CDR1 and CDR2: MNHEY, SVGEGT. The ends lost 3 bases at V and 7 bases at J; junction bases unmatched: 4. The CDR3 sequence is CASSYLAGGINEQFF. CDR3 in DNA: TGTGCCAGCAGTTATCTAGCGGGAGGGATAAATGAGCAGTTCTTC.

This clone has ten or more counts. This sequence joins TRBV3-1 and TRBJ1-1, with 10 positions matching TRBD1. V dropped 6 bases and J dropped 2; count of bases not matched to a gene: 3. Germline-derived CDR1 and CDR2 are LGHDT and YNNKEL (reference sequence). This CDR3 has 14 residues. CDR3 bases: TGTGCCAGCAGTCGGACAGGGGGAAACACTGAAGCTTTCTTT. Translation: CASSRTGGNTEAFF.

This clone is medium-sized within its sample. The chain recombines TRBV28 with TRBJ2-3; D gene ambiguous. CDR3 length equals 14 residues. Germline assignment: CDR1 MDHEN and CDR2 SYDVKM. The V and J ends lost 3 bases and 0 bases respectively, with 7 bases between them. CDR3 nucleotides: TGTGCCAGCAGTTTCAGTAGAAGCACAGATACGCAGTATTTT. Amino acid sequence: CASSFSRSTDTQYF.

In its sample, this clone was seen a few times. The chain joins TRBV28 to TRBJ1-2; 7 nucleotides align to TRBD1. Losses at the gene ends were 3 bases for V and 8 bases for J; bases not matched to a gene: 9. The CDR3 is 14 amino acids. Germline loops: CDR1 MDHEN, CDR2 SYDVKM. DNA of the CDR3: TGTGCCAGCAGTTTTTCGGGACAGCCACTCGGCTACACCTTC. Residues: CASSFSGQPLGYTF.

This clone was seen a handful of times. V usage is TRBV6-2 or TRBV6-3 and J usage is TRBJ2-1; 10 bases line up with TRBD2. Trimming removed 7 bases from V and 9 bases from J; junction bases left unmatched: 6. CDR1 and CDR2 (germline): MNHEY, SVGEGT. The CDR3 is 13 amino acids. CDR3 region: CASISAGGIEQFF. Here the CDR3 DNA reads TGTGCCAGCATCTCAGCGGGAGGGATTGAGCAGTTCTTC.

This clone was observed at least ten times. This chain connects TRBV5-1 to TRBJ2-1; TRBD2 matches at 10 bases. The V gene end was trimmed by 4 bases and the J gene end by 3 bases; junction bases not matched to a gene: 4. The germline CDR1 and CDR2 sequences are SGHRS and YFSETQ. The CDR3 sequence is 15 residues long. DNA of the CDR3: TGCGCCAGCAGCCTAGCGGGGGTCGACTACAATGAGCAGTTCTTC. Its translation is CASSLAGVDYNEQFF.

This clone is labeled medium-sized (0.01 to 0.1%). J is TRBJ1-1 and V is TRBV7-9; no firm D call. The V end lost 1 base, the J end lost 7 bases, and 7 bases lay between the germline ends. This CDR3 comprises 12 residues. Per the germline V gene, CDR1 is SEHNR and CDR2 is FQNEAQ (reference sequence). The CDR3 protein is CASSLGVLEAFF. CDR3 sequence (DNA): TGTGCCAGCAGCTTAGGGGTCCTTGAAGCTTTCTTT. The full variable domain, in which reference TRBV7-9 and TRBJ1-1 provide the parts outside the CDR3, is DTGVSQNPRHKITKRGQNVTFRCDPISEHNRLYWYRQTLGQGPEFLTYFQNEAQLEKSRLLSDRFSAERPKGSFSTLEIQRTEQGDSAMYLCASSLGVLEAFFGQGTRLTVV.

The sample holds many counts of this clone. This chain connects TRBV20-1 to TRBJ1-4; 8 bases agree with TRBD1. The CDR3 runs 14 residues. CDR1 DFQATT and CDR2 SNEGSKA come from the germline V gene (reference sequence). J lost 7 bases, V lost 0 bases, and 4 bases had no gene match. The CDR3 coding sequence is TGCAGTGCTAGAGATCAGGGGGCTGGTGAAAAACTGTTTTTT. It yields the protein CSARDQGAGEKLFF.

The table lists this clone with many counts. The chain is built from TRBV2 and TRBJ2-3; D is unresolved. This CDR3 is 12 amino acids long. Trimming removed 7 bases at V and 3 bases at J, with 8 bases between. The germline gives CDR1 SNHLY, CDR2 FYNNEI. CDR3: CASKEGTDTQYF. The CDR3 bases are TGTGCCAGCAAGGAAGGGACAGATACGCAGTATTTT.

V gene TRBV30 combines with J gene TRBJ1-1, with D unclear. CDR3 length equals 13 residues. With 0 bases removed from V and 1 base from J, the gap between germline ends came to 6 bases. Germline CDR1 is GTSNPN and CDR2 is SVGIG (reference sequence). CDR3 in amino acids: CAWSVGGNTEAFF. DNA for the CDR3: TGTGCCTGGAGTGTAGGCGGGAACACTGAAGCTTTCTTT. The full variable domain, with the rest looked up from reference TRBV30 and TRBJ1-1, is SQTIHQWPATLVQPVGSPLSLECTVEGTSNPNLYWYRQAAGRGLQLLFYSVGIGQISSEVPQNLSASRPQDRQFILSSKKLLLSDSGFYLCAWSVGGNTEAFFGQGTRLTVV.

This clone was seen many times. The V and J genes are TRBV11-3 and TRBJ2-3, with D possibly being TRBD2 (7 bases). The germline V and J ends were trimmed by 0 bases and 5 bases, with 12 bases remaining between them. The CDR3 spans 15 residues. Looked up from germline, CDR1 is SGHNT and CDR2 is YENEEA. CDR3 region: CASSLEGGGRDTQYF. The CDR3 DNA sequence: TGTGCCAGCAGCTTAGAGGGAGGGGGACGAGATACGCAGTATTTT.

The chain joins TRBV11-2 to TRBJ2-1; 10 positions agree with TRBD2. Germline-derived CDR1 and CDR2 are SGHAT and FQNNGV. Trimming took 0 bases from V and 7 from J; bases not matched to a gene: 9. This CDR3 is built from 17 residues. The CDR3 reads CASSLDRLAGVDNEQFF. The CDR3 DNA follows: TGTGCCAGCAGCTTAGATAGGCTAGCGGGAGTTGATAATGAGCAGTTCTTC. Complete variable domain (other parts from reference TRBV11-2 and TRBJ2-1): EAGVAQSPRYKIIEKRQSVAFWCNPISGHATLYWYQQILGQGPKLLIQFQNNGVVDDSQLPKDRFSAERLKGVDSTLKIQPAKLEDSAVYLCASSLDRLAGVDNEQFFGPGTRLTVL.

This clone was seen more than once but under ten times. V usage is TRBV2 and J usage is TRBJ2-1; 8 bases line up with TRBD1. The CDR3 is made up of 14 amino acids. Per the germline V gene, CDR1 is SNHLY and CDR2 is FYNNEI. V was clipped by 8 bases and J by 3 bases; unmatched bases: 6. This CDR3 is CASQPGQDYNEQFF. DNA for the CDR3: TGTGCCAGCCAACCGGGACAGGACTACAATGAGCAGTTCTTC.

The sample holds many counts of this clone. Mismatch with germline at one junction end may stem from a read error. This chain connects TRBV7-6 to TRBJ2-1, with 9 bases that match TRBD2. Germline V CDR1 and CDR2: SGHVS, FNYEAQ. The CDR3 totals 15 residues. The CDR3 protein is CASTLYSGGYNEQFF. CDR3 sequence (DNA): TGTGCCAGCACCTTATATAGCGGGGGTTACAATGAGCAGTTCTTC.

The chain couples TRBV20-1 to TRBJ1-2; 8 nucleotides match TRBD1. The CDR3 covers 17 residues. Losses at the gene ends were 1 base for V and 11 bases for J; bases not matched to a gene: 21. Per the germline V gene, CDR1 is DFQATT and CDR2 is SNEGSKA (reference sequence). The CDR3 bases are TGCAGTGCTAGAGGTTGGGCACCGGGACAGGCTGTGGCTGGGTACACCTTC. This translates into CSARGWAPGQAVAGYTF.

The chain employs TRBV6-1 and TRBJ1-5; D is uncertain. This CDR3 has 14 residues. CDR1 is MNHNS and CDR2 is SASEGT in the germline V gene. Trimming stripped 8 bases from V and 3 bases from J, with 14 bases between. The CDR3 reads CASLTSLDNQPQHF. In nucleotides, the CDR3 is TGTGCCAGCCTCACTAGTTTGGACAATCAGCCCCAGCATTTT.

This chain links TRBV7-2 with TRBJ1-5; D ambiguous. Germline V gene lookup returns CDR1 SGHTA and CDR2 FQGNSA. With 5 bases removed from V and 9 bases from J, the gap between germline ends came to 14 bases. This CDR3 is 13 amino acids long. The CDR3 DNA reads as TGTGCCAGCAGCGTACTCGACGCCAGGCCCCAGCATTTT. Translation: CASSVLDARPQHF. The full variable domain, in which reference TRBV7-2 and TRBJ1-5 provide the parts outside the CDR3, is GAGVSQSPSNKVTEKGKDVELRCDPISGHTALYWYRQSLGQGLEFLIYFQGNSAPDKSGLPSDRFSAERTGGSVSTLTIQRTQQEDSAVYLCASSVLDARPQHFGDGTRLSIL.

By sample share, this clone is medium-sized (0.01 to 0.1%). V usage is TRBV10-3 and J usage is TRBJ1-2; no definite D call. From germline, CDR1 is ENHRY and CDR2 SYGVKD. The V gene lost 2 bases and the J gene lost 3 bases, with 1 base spanning the gap. CDR3 size: 11 residues. DNA for the CDR3: TGTGCCATCAGTGAGGACTATGGCTACACCTTC. Its protein is CAISEDYGYTF.

This clone counts as medium-sized. This chain connects TRBV6-1 to TRBJ1-2, with 10 bases aligning to TRBD1. The germline CDR1 and CDR2 sequences are MNHNS and SASEGT. The V segment lost 6 bases and the J segment 6 bases; nucleotides outside the gene matches: 10. This CDR3 is built from 15 residues. This chain's CDR3 is CASSRQGQGLHGYTF. CDR3 bases: TGTGCCAGCAGCCGCCAGGGACAGGGGCTCCATGGCTACACCTTC.

This clone was observed many times. V is TRBV5-1 and J is TRBJ1-1, with a weak D call TRBD1 (5 bases). V was pared by 3 bases and J by 0 bases, with 15 bases between. The length of the CDR3 is 16 residues. CDR1 is SGHRS, CDR2 YFSETQ, per germline. CDR3 sequence (DNA): TGCGCCAGCAGCTCCGGGGGGGGGGTTTTGAACACTGAAGCTTTCTTT. It is translated as CASSSGGGVLNTEAFF.

This clone came up many times. The V gene is TRBV15, the J gene TRBJ1-4; a weak D match, TRBD1 (5 bases). The CDR3 has 15 amino acids. Germline CDR1 LNHNV, CDR2 YYDKDF (reference sequence). With 0 bases removed from V and 4 bases from J, the gap between germline ends came to 9 bases. The chain's CDR3 is CATSRDGGGNEKLFF. The CDR3 DNA reads as TGTGCCACCAGCAGAGATGGTGGGGGTAATGAAAAACTGTTTTTT.